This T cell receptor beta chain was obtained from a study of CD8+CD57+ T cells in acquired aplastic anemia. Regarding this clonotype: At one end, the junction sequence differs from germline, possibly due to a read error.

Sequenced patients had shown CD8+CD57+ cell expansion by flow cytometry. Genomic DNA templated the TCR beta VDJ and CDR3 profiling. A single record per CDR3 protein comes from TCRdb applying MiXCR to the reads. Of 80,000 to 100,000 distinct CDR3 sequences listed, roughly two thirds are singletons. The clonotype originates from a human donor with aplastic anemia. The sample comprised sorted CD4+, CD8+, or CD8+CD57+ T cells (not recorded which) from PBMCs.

DNA for the CDR3: TGCGCCAGCAGCCAAGTGCAGGGGGCTAATGAAAAACTGTTTTTT. Its protein is CASSQVQGANEKLFF. The chain has TRBV2 and TRBJ1-4, with 7 bases that match TRBD1. CDR1 is SNHLY, CDR2 FYNNEI, per germline. The CDR3 contains 15 residues.